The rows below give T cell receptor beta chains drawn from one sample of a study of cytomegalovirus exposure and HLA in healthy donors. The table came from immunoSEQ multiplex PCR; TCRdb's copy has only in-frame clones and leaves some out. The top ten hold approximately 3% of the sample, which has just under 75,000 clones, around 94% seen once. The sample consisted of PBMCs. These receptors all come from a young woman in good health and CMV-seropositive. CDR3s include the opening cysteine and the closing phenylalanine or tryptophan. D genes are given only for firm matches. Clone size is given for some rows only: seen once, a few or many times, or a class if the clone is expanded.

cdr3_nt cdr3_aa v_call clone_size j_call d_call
TGTGCCAGCAGTTTAACGTTGGGGGGGAATCAGCCCCAGCATTTT CASSLTLGGNQPQHF TRBV27 NA TRBJ1-5 NA
TGCGCCAGCGGTGGAACAGGGCCCCCCTACGAGCAGTACTTC CASGGTGPPYEQYF TRBV10-1 NA TRBJ2-7 NA
TGTGCCAGCTCACCACAAGCGGCTAGCACAGATACGCAGTATTTT CASSPQAASTDTQYF TRBV18 NA TRBJ2-3 NA
TGTGCCAGCAGTTGGCGGGGAGCGGAGACCCAGTACTTC CASSWRGAETQYF TRBV27 NA TRBJ2-5 NA
TGTGCCAGTAGTATGAGGGCAACTAATGAAAAACTGTTTTTT CASSMRATNEKLFF TRBV19 NA TRBJ1-4 NA
TGTGCCAGCAGGAGGACAATGTATAGCAATCAGCCCCAGCATTTT CASRRTMYSNQPQHF TRBV6-5 once TRBJ1-5 NA
TGTGCCAGCAGCGCCTACGTTATGAACACTGAAGCTTTCTTT CASSAYVMNTEAFF TRBV7-2 NA TRBJ1-1 NA
TGCAGCGTTAGCCAGAGGAGCACAGATACGCAGTATTTT CSVSQRSTDTQYF TRBV29-1 NA TRBJ2-3 NA
TGCGCCAGCCGAAGACAGTTTGCTCACTATGGCTACACCTTC CASRRQFAHYGYTF TRBV10-1 NA TRBJ1-2 NA
TGTGCCATCAGTGACCATGGACAGGGTCGGACTGAAGCTTTCTTT CAISDHGQGRTEAFF TRBV10-3 NA TRBJ1-1 TRBD1
TGTGCCAGCAGTGAGAGATCTCGGACTAGCGGGACCTCGCCGACGTACGAGCAGTACTTC CASSERSRTSGTSPTYEQYF TRBV2 NA TRBJ2-7 TRBD2
TGTGCCAGCAGCTTACGCACCGGGGAGCTGTTTTTT CASSLRTGELFF TRBV11-2 NA TRBJ2-2 NA
TGTGCCAGCAGTTCAACTAGGGTCGGGGAGCAGTTCTTC CASSSTRVGEQFF TRBV6-6 NA TRBJ2-1 NA
TGTGCCATCAGTGACCACAGGAGCGCGTTCCTTGAAGCTTTCTTT CAISDHRSAFLEAFF TRBV10-3 NA TRBJ1-1 NA
TGTGCCAGCAGGCAGACAGGGAACTATGGCTACACCTTC CASRQTGNYGYTF TRBV6-6 NA TRBJ1-2 TRBD1
TGTGCCAGCAGGGAGGGACAGGGCACACGAGCTTTCTTT CASREGQGTRAFF TRBV6-1 NA TRBJ1-1 TRBD1
TGTGCCAGCAGCCGTAGGACAGGGGCAGATACGCAGTATTTT CASSRRTGADTQYF TRBV7-2 NA TRBJ2-3 TRBD1
TGTGCCAGCAGTCCCAGGGGAGTGGACGAGCAGTACTTC CASSPRGVDEQYF TRBV7-9 NA TRBJ2-7 NA
TGTGCCAGCAGTTCCCGCCAGGGGAAAGCTTTCTTT CASSSRQGKAFF TRBV28 NA TRBJ1-1 NA
TGTGCCAGCAGCAAAGAGGGGGTCTACAATGAGCAGTTCTTC CASSKEGVYNEQFF TRBV21-1 NA TRBJ2-1 NA
TGTGCCAGCAGCAAAGACCTAGGCGCGGAGAGCTCCTACGAGCAGTACTTC CASSKDLGAESSYEQYF TRBV21-1 NA TRBJ2-7 NA
TGTGCCACCAGCAGGGGCCAGCGGGAGGGCCGGGAGACCCAGTACTTC CATSRGQREGRETQYF TRBV15 NA TRBJ2-5 TRBD2
TGTGCCAGCAGATCTGACAGGCCCCCCGGCTACGAGCAGTACTTC CASRSDRPPGYEQYF TRBV28 NA TRBJ2-7 NA
TGCGCCAGCAGCCAAGGGACAGGCCGGTCTAACTATGGCTACACCTTC CASSQGTGRSNYGYTF TRBV4-1 NA TRBJ1-2 TRBD1
TGTGCCAGCTCACCTCCGGGACTAGCGACCGGAGAGACCCAGTACTTC CASSPPGLATGETQYF TRBV18 NA TRBJ2-5 TRBD2
TGTGCCAGCAGTGGTTACCGGGTGTCACGGACTGAAGCTTTCTTT CASSGYRVSRTEAFF TRBV2 NA TRBJ1-1 NA
TGTGCCAGCAGCTTAGTGAGCGGGGGGGGAGAGACCCAGTACTTC CASSLVSGGGETQYF TRBV7-8 NA TRBJ2-5 TRBD2
TGTGCCAGCAGTAAACAGATGGCCAGCACAGATACGCAGTATTTT CASSKQMASTDTQYF TRBV6-5 NA TRBJ2-3 NA
TGTGCCAGCAACAGACAGGGGAATGAGCAGTTCTTC CASNRQGNEQFF TRBV2 NA TRBJ2-1 TRBD1
TGTGCCAGCTTACGGTGGGAGGGGGTCCTGTACGAGCAGTACTTC CASLRWEGVLYEQYF TRBV6-1 NA TRBJ2-7 NA
TGCGCCAGCAGCTTGGGAGGGAGAGGGAATCAGCCCCAGCATTTT CASSLGGRGNQPQHF TRBV5-1 NA TRBJ1-5 NA
TGTGCCTGGATCCAACCGGGACAGGGGCGAAATGAGCAGTTCTTC CAWIQPGQGRNEQFF TRBV30 NA TRBJ2-1 TRBD1
TGTGCCAGCAGTACCGACAGATATGAAGCTTTCTTT CASSTDRYEAFF TRBV2 few TRBJ1-1 NA
TGTGCCAGTAGTATTGATTTCCGGGACAGGGGACGCGGCTACACCTTC CASSIDFRDRGRGYTF TRBV19 NA TRBJ1-2 TRBD1
TGCGCCAGCAGCTTCCGGGACTACCTACCCGGGGAGCTGTTTTTT CASSFRDYLPGELFF TRBV5-1 NA TRBJ2-2 TRBD2
TGCGCCAGCAGTGAGAGCGGGGTTCGAGCCGGGGAGCTGTTTTTT CASSESGVRAGELFF TRBV10-1 NA TRBJ2-2 TRBD2